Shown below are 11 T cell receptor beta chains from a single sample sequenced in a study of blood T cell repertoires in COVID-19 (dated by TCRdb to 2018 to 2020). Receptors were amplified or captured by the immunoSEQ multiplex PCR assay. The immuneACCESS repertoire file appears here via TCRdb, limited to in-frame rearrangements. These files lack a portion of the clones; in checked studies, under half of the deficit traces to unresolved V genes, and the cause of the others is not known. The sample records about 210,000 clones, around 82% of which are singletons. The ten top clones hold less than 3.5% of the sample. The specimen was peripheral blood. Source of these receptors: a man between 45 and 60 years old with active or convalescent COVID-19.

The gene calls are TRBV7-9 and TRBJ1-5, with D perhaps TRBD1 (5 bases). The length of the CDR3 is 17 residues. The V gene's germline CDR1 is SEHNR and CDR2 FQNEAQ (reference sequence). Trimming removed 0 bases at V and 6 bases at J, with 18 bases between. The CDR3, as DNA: TGTGCCAGCAGCTTAGCCGGTTTGGGGCAGGGCGGTCAGCCCCAGCATTTT. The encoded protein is CASSLAGLGQGGQPQHF. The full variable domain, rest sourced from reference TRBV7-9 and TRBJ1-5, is DTGVSQNPRHKITKRGQNVTFRCDPISEHNRLYWYRQTLGQGPEFLTYFQNEAQLEKSRLLSDRFSAERPKGSFSTLEIQRTEQGDSAMYLCASSLAGLGQGGQPQHFGDGTRLSIL.

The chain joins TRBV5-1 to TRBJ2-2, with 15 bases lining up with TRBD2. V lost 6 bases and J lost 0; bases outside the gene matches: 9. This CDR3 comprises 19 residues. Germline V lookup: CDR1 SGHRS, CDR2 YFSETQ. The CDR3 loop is CASTFRTSGRASNTGELFF. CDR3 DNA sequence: TGCGCCAGCACTTTTAGGACTAGCGGGAGGGCCTCGAACACCGGGGAGCTGTTTTTT.

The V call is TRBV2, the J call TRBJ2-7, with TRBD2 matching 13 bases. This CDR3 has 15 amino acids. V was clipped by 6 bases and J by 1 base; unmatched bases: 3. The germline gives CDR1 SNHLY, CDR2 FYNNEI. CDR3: CASRRTSGGSYEQYF. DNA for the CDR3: TGTGCCAGCAGGCGGACTAGCGGGGGATCCTACGAGCAGTACTTC.

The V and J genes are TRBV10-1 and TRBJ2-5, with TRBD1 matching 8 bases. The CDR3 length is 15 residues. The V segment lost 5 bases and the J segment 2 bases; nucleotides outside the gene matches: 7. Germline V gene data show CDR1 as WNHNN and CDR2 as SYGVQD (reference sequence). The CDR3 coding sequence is TGCGCCAGCAGTCCAAACGGACAGGGTCAAGAGACCCAGTACTTC. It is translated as CASSPNGQGQETQYF.

The CDR3 reads CAWSVFGNTEAFF. The DNA of the CDR3 is TGTGCCTGGAGTGTTTTCGGGAACACTGAAGCTTTCTTT. The rearrangement joins TRBV30 to TRBJ1-1; no definite D call. Trimming pared 0 bases from V and 1 base from J, leaving 6 bases between. Germline V gene sequence: CDR1 GTSNPN, CDR2 SVGIG (reference sequence). The CDR3 totals 13 residues. Combining the CDR3 with reference TRBV30 and TRBJ1-1 gives the whole variable domain SQTIHQWPATLVQPVGSPLSLECTVEGTSNPNLYWYRQAAGRGLQLLFYSVGIGQISSEVPQNLSASRPQDRQFILSSKKLLLSDSGFYLCAWSVFGNTEAFFGQGTRLTVV.

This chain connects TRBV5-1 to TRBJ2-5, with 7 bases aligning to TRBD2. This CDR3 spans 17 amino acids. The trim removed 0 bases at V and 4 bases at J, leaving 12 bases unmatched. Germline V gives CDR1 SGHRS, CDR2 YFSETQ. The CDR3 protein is CASSLEPSGRAGETQYF. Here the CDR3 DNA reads TGCGCCAGCAGCTTGGAGCCTAGCGGTAGGGCGGGAGAGACCCAGTACTTC. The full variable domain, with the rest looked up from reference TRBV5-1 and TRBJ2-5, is KAGVTQTPRYLIKTRGQQVTLSCSPISGHRSVSWYQQTPGQGLQFLFEYFSETQRNKGNFPGRFSGRQFSNSRSEMNVSTLELGDSALYLCASSLEPSGRAGETQYFGPGTRLLVL.

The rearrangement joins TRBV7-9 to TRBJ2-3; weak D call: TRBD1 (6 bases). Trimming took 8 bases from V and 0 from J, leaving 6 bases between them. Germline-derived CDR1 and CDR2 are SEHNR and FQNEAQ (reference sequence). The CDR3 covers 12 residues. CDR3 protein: CASGTSTDTQYF. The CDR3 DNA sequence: TGTGCCAGCGGGACAAGCACAGATACGCAGTATTTT.

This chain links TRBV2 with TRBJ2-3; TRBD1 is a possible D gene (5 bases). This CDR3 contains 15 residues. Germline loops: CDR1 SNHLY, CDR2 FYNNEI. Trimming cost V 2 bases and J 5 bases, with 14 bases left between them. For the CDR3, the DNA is TGTGCCAGCAGTGAAACAGGACGAACCGGAGATACGCAGTATTTT. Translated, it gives CASSETGRTGDTQYF.

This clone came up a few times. DNA for the CDR3: TGTGCCAGCAGCCCCCAGGGGTCCCCGGGGACTGAAGCTTTCTTT. This gives the protein CASSPQGSPGTEAFF. The chain recombines TRBV7-9 with TRBJ1-1; the D gene is possibly TRBD1 (6 bases). Germline V gene data show CDR1 as SEHNR and CDR2 as FQNEAQ (reference sequence). Trimming pared 5 bases from V and 5 bases from J, leaving 18 bases between. The CDR3 extends over 15 amino acids.

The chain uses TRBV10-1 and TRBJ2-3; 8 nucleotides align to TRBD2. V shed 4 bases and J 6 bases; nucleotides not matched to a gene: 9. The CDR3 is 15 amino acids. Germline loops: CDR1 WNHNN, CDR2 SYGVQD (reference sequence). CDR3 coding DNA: TGCGCCAGCAGTGCAACGGGGGGGGCCAAGGATACGCAGTATTTT. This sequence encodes CASSATGGAKDTQYF.

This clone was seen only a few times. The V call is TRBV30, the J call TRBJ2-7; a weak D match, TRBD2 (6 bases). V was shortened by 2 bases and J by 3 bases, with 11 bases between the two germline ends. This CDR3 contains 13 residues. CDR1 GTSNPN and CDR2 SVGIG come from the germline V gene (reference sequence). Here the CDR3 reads CAWSPGLVYEQYF. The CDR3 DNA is TGTGCCTGGAGTCCGGGACTCGTCTACGAGCAGTACTTC.